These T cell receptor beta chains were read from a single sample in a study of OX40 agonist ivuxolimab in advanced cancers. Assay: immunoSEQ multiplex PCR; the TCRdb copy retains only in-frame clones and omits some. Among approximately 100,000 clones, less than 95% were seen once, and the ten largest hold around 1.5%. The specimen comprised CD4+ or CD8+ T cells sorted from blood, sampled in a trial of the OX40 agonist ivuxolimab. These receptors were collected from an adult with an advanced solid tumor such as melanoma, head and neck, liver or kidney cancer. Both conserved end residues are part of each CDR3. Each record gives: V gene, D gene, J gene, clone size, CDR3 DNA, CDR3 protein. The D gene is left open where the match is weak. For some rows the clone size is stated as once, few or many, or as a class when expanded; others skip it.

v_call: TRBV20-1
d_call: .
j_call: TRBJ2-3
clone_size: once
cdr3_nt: TGCAGTGCTAGTCCAGATACGCAGTATTTT
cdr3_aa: CSASPDTQYF

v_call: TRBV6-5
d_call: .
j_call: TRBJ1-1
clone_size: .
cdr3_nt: TGTGCCACCGTACGGGGGGCGACTGAAGCTTTCTTT
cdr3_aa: CATVRGATEAFF

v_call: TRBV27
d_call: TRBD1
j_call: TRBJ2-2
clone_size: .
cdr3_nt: TGTGCCAGCAGTTTAAGGACAGGGGTGTCCGGGGAGCTGTTTTTT
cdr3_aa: CASSLRTGVSGELFF

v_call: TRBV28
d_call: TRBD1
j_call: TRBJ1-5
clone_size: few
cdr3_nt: TGTGCCAGCAGTGACAGGGGGCCCTCTCAGCCCCAGCATTTT
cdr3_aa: CASSDRGPSQPQHF

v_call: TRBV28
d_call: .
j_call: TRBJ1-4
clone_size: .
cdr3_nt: TGTGCCAGCAGTTTATCTTCCAGGGAATATGAAAAACTGTTTTTT
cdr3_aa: CASSLSSREYEKLFF

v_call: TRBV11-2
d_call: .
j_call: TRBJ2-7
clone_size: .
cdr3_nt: TGTGCCAGTGAGACGGGCTCGGGCGAGCAGTACTTC
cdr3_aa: CASETGSGEQYF

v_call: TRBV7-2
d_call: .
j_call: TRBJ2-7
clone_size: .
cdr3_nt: TGTGCCAGCAGCCCCCTGCGCGACAGCCTACGTCGGGACTTC
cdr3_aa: CASSPLRDSLRRDF

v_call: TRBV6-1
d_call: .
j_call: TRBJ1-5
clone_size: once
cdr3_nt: TGTGCCAGCGGGGACCCTAATCAGCCCCAGCATTTT
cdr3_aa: CASGDPNQPQHF

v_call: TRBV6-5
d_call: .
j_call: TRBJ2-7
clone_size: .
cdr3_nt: TGTGCCAGCAGTTACTGGAGGGGCCACGAGCAGTACTTC
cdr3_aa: CASSYWRGHEQYF

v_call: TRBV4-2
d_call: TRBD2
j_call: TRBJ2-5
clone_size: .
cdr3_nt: TGTGCCAGCAGCCAAGGTCGGGCTGCGGGAGGATCTGGAGAGACCCAGTACTTC
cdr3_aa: CASSQGRAAGGSGETQYF

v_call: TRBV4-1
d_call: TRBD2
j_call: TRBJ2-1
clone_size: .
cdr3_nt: TGCGCCAGCAGCCAAGTGGAACTAGCGGGATCCCAGCTAGACAATGAGCAGTTCTTC
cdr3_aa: CASSQVELAGSQLDNEQFF

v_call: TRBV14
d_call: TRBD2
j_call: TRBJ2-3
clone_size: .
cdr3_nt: TGTGCCAGTGGGACTAGCGGGAGCACAGATACGCAGTATTTT
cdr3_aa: CASGTSGSTDTQYF

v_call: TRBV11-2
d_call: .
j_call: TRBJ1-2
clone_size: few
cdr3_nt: TGTGCCAGCAGCTTAGATAAAGTCTCCTATGGCTACACCTTC
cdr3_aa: CASSLDKVSYGYTF

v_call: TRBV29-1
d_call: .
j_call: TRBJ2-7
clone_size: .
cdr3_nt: TGCAGCGTTCAGGAGGGGGGAGGCTACGAGCAGTACTTC
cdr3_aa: CSVQEGGGYEQYF

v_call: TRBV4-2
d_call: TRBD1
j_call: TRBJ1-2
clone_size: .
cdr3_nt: TGTGCCAGCAGCCTCGGGACAGAGCTTAACTATGGCTACACCTTC
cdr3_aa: CASSLGTELNYGYTF

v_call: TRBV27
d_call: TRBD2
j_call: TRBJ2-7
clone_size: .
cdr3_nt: TGTGCCAGCAGTTTATTTGCTAGCGGGAGGGTCTCCTACGAGCAGTACTTC
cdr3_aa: CASSLFASGRVSYEQYF

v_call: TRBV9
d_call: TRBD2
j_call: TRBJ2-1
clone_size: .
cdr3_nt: TGTGCCAGCTGGGGTCTAGCGGGAGGGGGCGATGAGCAGTTCTTC
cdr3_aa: CASWGLAGGGDEQFF

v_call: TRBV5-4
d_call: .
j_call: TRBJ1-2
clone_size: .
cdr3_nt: TGTGCCAGCAGCTTGGAGGGGCGGAGGGTGTATGGCTACACCTTC
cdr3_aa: CASSLEGRRVYGYTF

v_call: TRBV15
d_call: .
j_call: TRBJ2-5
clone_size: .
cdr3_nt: TGTGCCACCAGCACCTGGTGGGGGAATGGGGAGACCCAGTACTTC
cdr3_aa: CATSTWWGNGETQYF

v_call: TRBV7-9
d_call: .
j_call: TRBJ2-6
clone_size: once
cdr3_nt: TGTGCCAGCAGTTCAGACTCTTCTGGGGGGGCCAACGTCCTGACTTTC
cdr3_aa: CASSSDSSGGANVLTF

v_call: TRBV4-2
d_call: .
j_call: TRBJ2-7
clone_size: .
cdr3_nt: TGTGCCAGCAGCCAAGATCCCGGAGGCGGATGGTCTTACGAGCAGTACTTC
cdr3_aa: CASSQDPGGGWSYEQYF

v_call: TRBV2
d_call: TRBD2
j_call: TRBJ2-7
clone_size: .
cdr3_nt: TGTGCCAGCAGTCTCATTGGCGGGGGGTCAGACGAGCAGTACTTC
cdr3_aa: CASSLIGGGSDEQYF

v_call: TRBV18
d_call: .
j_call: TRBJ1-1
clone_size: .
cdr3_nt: TGTGCCAGCTCACCCACTCACCAACAGACCATGAACACTGAAGCTTTCTTT
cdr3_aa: CASSPTHQQTMNTEAFF

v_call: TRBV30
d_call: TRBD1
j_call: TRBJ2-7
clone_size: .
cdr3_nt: TGTGCCTGGAGGGGACAGCGCTCCTACGAGCAGTACTTC
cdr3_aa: CAWRGQRSYEQYF

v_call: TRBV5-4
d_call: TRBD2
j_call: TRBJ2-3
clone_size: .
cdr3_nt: TGTGCCAGCAGCCCGGGACTAGCGGGAGGTTTAGATACGCAGTATTTT
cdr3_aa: CASSPGLAGGLDTQYF